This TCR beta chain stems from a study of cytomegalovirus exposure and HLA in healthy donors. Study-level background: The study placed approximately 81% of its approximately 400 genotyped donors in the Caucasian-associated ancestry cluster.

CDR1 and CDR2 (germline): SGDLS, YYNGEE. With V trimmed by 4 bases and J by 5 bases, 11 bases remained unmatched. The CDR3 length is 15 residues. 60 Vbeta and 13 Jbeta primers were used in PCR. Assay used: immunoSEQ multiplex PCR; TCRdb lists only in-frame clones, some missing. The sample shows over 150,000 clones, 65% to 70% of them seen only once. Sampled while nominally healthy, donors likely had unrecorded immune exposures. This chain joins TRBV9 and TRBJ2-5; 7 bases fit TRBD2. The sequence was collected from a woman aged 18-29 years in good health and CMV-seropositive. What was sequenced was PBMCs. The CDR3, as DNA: TGTGCCAGCAGCCCCTTCGGCAGGGAGGGGGAGACCCAGTACTTC. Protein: CASSPFGREGETQYF.